The 7 T cell receptor beta chains in this list originate from one sample, sequenced in a study of blood T cell repertoires in COVID-19. Clones were read by immunoSEQ multiplex PCR, and TCRdb kept only the in-frame ones, dropping some. Of tens of thousands of clones in the sample, roughly 88% were seen once. Specimen: peripheral blood. The source is a man in his fifties or sixties with active or convalescent COVID-19.

The V and J genes are TRBV9 and TRBJ1-3; TRBD1 aligns across 8 bases. After removal of 4 bases from V and 2 bases from J, the junction contained 5 bases not matched to a gene. Germline V CDR1 and CDR2: SGDLS, YYNGEE. The CDR3 is 15 residues long. The CDR3 is CASSPGQGTGNTIYF. CDR3 nucleotide sequence: TGTGCCAGCAGCCCAGGACAGGGCACTGGAAACACCATATATTTT.

The V gene is TRBV7-2, the J gene TRBJ1-1; 7 bases are a match to TRBD1. After removal of 1 base from V and 3 bases from J, the junction contained 5 bases not matched to a gene. The CDR3 length is 15 residues. CDR1 SGHTA and CDR2 FQGNSA come from the germline V gene. The CDR3 reads CASSLVTGLDTEAFF. CDR3 nucleotides: TGTGCCAGCAGCTTAGTGACAGGGTTGGACACTGAAGCTTTCTTT.

The chain employs TRBV12-3 or TRBV12-4 and TRBJ2-7; D is undetermined. This CDR3 has 13 residues. V was cut by 2 bases and J by 3 bases, with 8 bases left in between. CDR3 in amino acids: CASSLHTDYEQYF. The CDR3 DNA reads TGTGCCAGCAGTTTACACACAGACTACGAGCAGTACTTC.

The chain has TRBV28 and TRBJ1-5; D is perhaps TRBD1 (5 bases). There are 18 residues in the CDR3. CDR1 and CDR2 from the germline V gene are MDHEN and SYDVKM. V shed 3 bases and J shed 4 bases, with 22 bases lying between them. CDR3 DNA: TGTGCCAGCAGTTTGGGAACAGGCGCCTACGGTCGGAATCAGCCCCAGCATTTT. This codes for CASSLGTGAYGRNQPQHF.

V is TRBV7-9 and J is TRBJ2-7; possibly TRBD1 for D (5 bases). Germline loops: CDR1 SEHNR, CDR2 FQNEAQ (reference sequence). The CDR3 loop spans 14 amino acids. Between the trimmed V and J ends, which lost 1 base and 1 base, there was a span of 8 bases. CDR3 DNA sequence: TGTGCCAGCAGCTTAGAGGCAGGGTCCTACGAGCAGTACTTC. It encodes CASSLEAGSYEQYF. Supplemented by reference TRBV7-9 and TRBJ2-7, the full variable domain reads DTGVSQNPRHKITKRGQNVTFRCDPISEHNRLYWYRQTLGQGPEFLTYFQNEAQLEKSRLLSDRFSAERPKGSFSTLEIQRTEQGDSAMYLCASSLEAGSYEQYFGPGTRLTVT.

The CDR3: CASSQKNSGELRYNEQFF. The CDR3 DNA is TGTGCCAGCAGCCAAAAAAACTCGGGGGAATTGAGGTACAATGAGCAGTTCTTC. This chain connects TRBV3-1 (or the pseudogene TRBV3-2) to TRBJ2-1; a weak D match, TRBD2 (6 bases). The CDR3 has 18 amino acids. The germline CDR1 and CDR2 sequences are LGHDT and YNNKEL (reference sequence). V was cut by 2 bases and J by 4 bases, with 21 bases left in between.

The chain links TRBV18 to TRBJ2-1, with a weak D call TRBD2 (5 bases). Germline values: CDR1 KGHSH, CDR2 LQKENI. V lost 3 bases, J lost 2 bases, and 17 bases lay in between. The length of the CDR3 is 17 residues. This chain's CDR3 is CASSPRGVAGAYNEQFF. The CDR3, as DNA: TGTGCCAGCTCACCCCGAGGAGTGGCGGGTGCCTACAATGAGCAGTTCTTC.